The 27 T cell receptor beta chains in this list originate from one sample, sequenced in a study of T cell changes during pregnancy in multiple sclerosis. Only in-frame clones appear in the TCRdb table, and some are missing; sequencing was by immunoSEQ multiplex PCR. The sample contains approximately 79,000 clones, just over 90% of which appear only once. The source was CD4+ T cells from peripheral blood mononuclear cells, collected before pregnancy. These receptor sequences come from a female donor with multiple sclerosis, enrolled in a pregnancy study.

This chain connects TRBV7-6 to TRBJ1-1; the match to TRBD1 covers 8 bases. This CDR3 contains 15 residues. Per the germline V gene, CDR1 is SGHVS and CDR2 is FNYEAQ. J gave up 4 bases and V 1 base, and 5 bases lay outside the gene matches. This CDR3 is CASSLETGTGTEAFF. The CDR3 bases are TGTGCCAGCAGCTTAGAAACCGGGACAGGCACTGAAGCTTTCTTT.

V gene TRBV5-1 combines with J gene TRBJ2-3; 12 nucleotides match TRBD2. The germline CDR1 and CDR2 sequences are SGHRS and YFSETQ. The CDR3 is made up of 16 amino acids. The J segment lost 4 bases and the V segment lost 1 base, leaving 4 bases of the junction unmatched. This chain's CDR3 is CASSLLTSGRSDTQYF. CDR3 in DNA: TGCGCCAGCAGCTTGCTGACTAGCGGGAGATCAGATACGCAGTATTTT.

The chain recombines TRBV11-2 with TRBJ1-4; 7 bases agree with TRBD1. Looked up from germline, CDR1 is SGHAT and CDR2 is FQNNGV. V trimming: 5 bases; J trimming: 4 bases; junction bases outside the gene matches: 7. This CDR3 contains 15 residues. CDR3 sequence (DNA): TGTGCCAGCAGCAAAATACAGGGGTTTAATGAAAAACTGTTTTTT. Protein: CASSKIQGFNEKLFF.

The genes are TRBV9 and TRBJ2-3; the match to TRBD2 covers 9 bases. V was clipped by 4 bases and J by 8 bases; unmatched bases: 11. The CDR3 has 15 residues. Germline loops: CDR1 SGDLS, CDR2 YYNGEE. The DNA for the CDR3 is TGTGCCAGCAGCCTCTGGGCTAGCGGGGTTGGTACGCAGTATTTT. This gives the protein CASSLWASGVGTQYF.

The chain has TRBV29-1 and TRBJ2-1, with 11 positions matching TRBD1. The CDR3 has 13 residues. V lost 5 bases to trimming and J lost 7 bases; unmatched junction nucleotides: 4. Germline V CDR1 and CDR2: SQVTM, ANQGSEA. The CDR3: CSVSGTGGNEQFF. Here the CDR3 DNA reads TGCAGCGTTTCCGGGACAGGGGGAAATGAGCAGTTCTTC.

The chain combines TRBV18 with TRBJ2-1, with unresolved D. The ends were cut back, 4 bases at V and 0 bases at J, with 7 bases in the middle. The CDR3 consists of 14 residues. Per germline, CDR1 KGHSH and CDR2 LQKENI. DNA for the CDR3: TGTGCCAGCTCACGATCGAGCTCCTACAATGAGCAGTTCTTC. Translated: CASSRSSSYNEQFF.

The rearrangement joins TRBV7-9 to TRBJ2-7; the D is unclear. CDR1 is SEHNR and CDR2 is FQNEAQ in the germline V gene (reference sequence). The CDR3 is 11 residues long. The ends were cut back, 4 bases at V and 9 bases at J, with 10 bases in the middle. In DNA, the CDR3 is TGTGCCAGCAGCTCGTTATCGGGGCAGTACTTC. Translation gives CASSSLSGQYF. The complete variable domain, with remaining parts taken from reference TRBV7-9 and TRBJ2-7, reads DTGVSQNPRHKITKRGQNVTFRCDPISEHNRLYWYRQTLGQGPEFLTYFQNEAQLEKSRLLSDRFSAERPKGSFSTLEIQRTEQGDSAMYLCASSSLSGQYFGPGTRLTVT.

V gene TRBV18 combines with J gene TRBJ2-3; tentatively, D is TRBD2 (6 bases). With 5 bases removed from V and 2 bases from J, the gap between germline ends came to 17 bases. This CDR3 has 16 amino acids. Per germline, CDR1 KGHSH and CDR2 LQKENI. CDR3 residues: CASSGSPAGPTDTQYF. DNA of the CDR3: TGTGCCAGCTCAGGGTCGCCGGCGGGACCCACAGATACGCAGTATTTT.

The chain recombines TRBV5-1 with TRBJ1-2; tentative D call: TRBD1 (6 bases). The germline V and J ends were trimmed by 4 bases and 4 bases, with 20 bases remaining between them. The germline CDR1 and CDR2 sequences are SGHRS and YFSETQ. The CDR3 consists of 16 residues. The CDR3 DNA follows: TGCGCCAGCAGCGATGGGGGCACCTGGTCTACCTATGGCTACACCTTC. Its translation: CASSDGGTWSTYGYTF.

Comments on this clone: Other DNA sequences within the sample encode an identical CDR3. The genes are TRBV5-1 and TRBJ2-3; D unclear. From germline, CDR1 is SGHRS and CDR2 YFSETQ. Trimming cost V 0 bases and J 5 bases, with 4 bases left between them. The CDR3 length is 12 residues. In DNA form, the CDR3 reads TGCGCCAGCAGCTTGGCGGGAGATACGCAGTATTTT. Translation: CASSLAGDTQYF.

A single count supports this clone. This rearrangement joins TRBV10-3 to TRBJ2-2, with D unresolved. Between the trimmed V and J ends, which lost 2 bases and 5 bases, there was a span of 9 bases. CDR1 is ENHRY and CDR2 is SYGVKD in the germline V gene. This CDR3 is built from 14 residues. The CDR3 sequence: CAISEQSGTGELFF. In DNA form, the CDR3 reads TGTGCCATCAGTGAGCAATCCGGGACCGGGGAGCTGTTTTTT.

V usage is TRBV6-1 and J usage is TRBJ1-2, with TRBD1 as a possible D gene (6 bases). This CDR3 has 14 amino acids. Trimming pared 2 bases from V and 8 bases from J, leaving 15 bases between. CDR1 is MNHNS, CDR2 SASEGT, per germline. The CDR3 region has the DNA TGTGCCAGCAGTGAAAAGGAGGGGGGGCGAGGCTACACCTTC. This codes for CASSEKEGGRGYTF.

The genes are TRBV5-4 and TRBJ2-7; 14 bases align to TRBD2. CDR3 size: 18 residues. V lost 5 bases to trimming and J lost 1 base; unmatched junction nucleotides: 11. Germline V gives CDR1 SGHNT, CDR2 YYREEE (reference sequence). In nucleotides, the CDR3 is TGTGCCAGCAGGACCGGGACTAGCGGGGGTCTGAAGTCCTACGAGCAGTACTTC. This codes for CASRTGTSGGLKSYEQYF. The full variable domain, rest sourced from reference TRBV5-4 and TRBJ2-7, is ETGVTQSPTHLIKTRGQQVTLRCSSQSGHNTVSWYQQALGQGPQFIFQYYREEENGRGNFPPRFSGLQFPNYSSELNVNALELDDSALYLCASRTGTSGGLKSYEQYFGPGTRLTVT.

The chain links TRBV6-5 to TRBJ2-7, with a possible D match to TRBD2 (6 bases). Per the germline V gene, CDR1 is MNHEY and CDR2 is SVGAGI. Trimming removed 8 bases from V and 2 bases from J, with 19 bases in between. The CDR3 spans 15 residues. CDR3 loop: CASLPQAGLTYEQYF. Here the CDR3 DNA reads TGTGCCAGCCTTCCCCAAGCGGGTCTTACCTACGAGCAGTACTTC.

This rearrangement joins TRBV6-1 to TRBJ2-3; 8 bases fit TRBD2. J lost 4 bases, V lost 3 bases, and 6 bases had no gene match. The length of the CDR3 is 15 residues. CDR1 and CDR2 (germline): MNHNS, SASEGT. The chain's CDR3 is CASSDQAGEADTQYF. In DNA form, the CDR3 reads TGTGCCAGCAGTGACCAAGCGGGGGAGGCAGATACGCAGTATTTT.

This sequence joins TRBV2 and TRBJ2-1, with no clear D. Trimming left V 2 bases short and J 4 bases short, with 12 bases between. Germline CDR1 SNHLY, CDR2 FYNNEI. The CDR3 consists of 15 residues. CDR3 sequence reads: CASSEQIFKYNEQFF. In DNA form, the CDR3 reads TGTGCCAGCAGTGAACAGATTTTTAAATACAATGAGCAGTTCTTC.

This clone was detected only once. V and J are TRBV7-9 and TRBJ2-3; D possibly corresponds to TRBD2 (5 bases). V was cut by 1 base and J by 0 bases, with 8 bases left in between. This CDR3 comprises 15 residues. Per germline, CDR1 SEHNR and CDR2 FQNEAQ (reference sequence). In nucleotides, the CDR3 is TGTGCCAGCAGCTTAGGAGGGCTGAGCACAGATACGCAGTATTTT. This codes for CASSLGGLSTDTQYF.

The gene calls are TRBV7-3 and TRBJ2-7; 7 bases are shared with TRBD2. Germline V gives CDR1 SGHTA, CDR2 FQGTGA. Trimming took 1 base from V and 3 from J; bases not matched to a gene: 9. The CDR3 length is 16 residues. This CDR3 is CASSLKKASGLYEQYF. DNA of the CDR3: TGTGCCAGCAGCTTAAAGAAGGCTAGCGGTCTCTACGAGCAGTACTTC.

The V call is TRBV28, the J call TRBJ2-3; 9 bases line up with TRBD1. The CDR3 is 14 amino acids. Germline V gene sequence: CDR1 MDHEN, CDR2 SYDVKM. Trimming took 8 bases from V and 6 from J; bases not matched to a gene: 9. The CDR3 here is CASGPTGGRDTQYF. The CDR3 nucleotides are TGTGCCAGCGGGCCGACAGGGGGTAGGGATACGCAGTATTTT.

V and J are TRBV28 and TRBJ1-5; perhaps TRBD1 as D (5 bases). V was trimmed by 4 bases and J by 0 bases, leaving 7 bases between them. The CDR3 is 14 residues long. Germline loops: CDR1 MDHEN, CDR2 SYDVKM. The CDR3, as DNA: TGTGCCAGCAGTTCCGGGGGTAGCAATCAGCCCCAGCATTTT. This translates into CASSSGGSNQPQHF.

The genes are TRBV9 and TRBJ2-3; 9 nucleotides agree with TRBD2. The CDR3 extends over 16 amino acids. After removal of 2 bases from V and 0 bases from J, the junction contained 4 bases not matched to a gene. Per germline, CDR1 SGDLS and CDR2 YYNGEE. The CDR3 loop is CASSVREGRSTDTQYF. The CDR3 nucleotides are TGTGCCAGCAGCGTGCGGGAGGGTAGGAGCACAGATACGCAGTATTTT. The full variable domain, rest sourced from reference TRBV9 and TRBJ2-3, is DSGVTQTPKHLITATGQRVTLRCSPRSGDLSVYWYQQSLDQGLQFLIQYYNGEERAKGNILERFSAQQFPDLHSELNLSSLELGDSALYFCASSVREGRSTDTQYFGPGTRLTVL.

This chain joins TRBV6-5 and TRBJ2-3, with 9 bases aligning to TRBD2. The CDR3 has 15 amino acids. Germline values: CDR1 MNHEY, CDR2 SVGAGI. Unmatched junction bases numbered 5, after V lost 0 bases and J lost 7 bases. Here the CDR3 reads CASSYSSGSINTQYF. DNA of the CDR3: TGTGCCAGCAGTTACTCTAGCGGGAGCATAAATACGCAGTATTTT.

The chain couples TRBV6-5 to TRBJ2-7; D call uncertain. The CDR3 is made up of 14 amino acids. Trimming cost V 5 bases and J 0 bases, with 11 bases left between them. In germline, CDR1 is MNHEY, CDR2 SVGAGI. DNA of the CDR3: TGTGCCAGCAGTAAAACAGTGAGCTCCTACGAGCAGTACTTC. Translation gives CASSKTVSSYEQYF.

The V and J genes are TRBV10-3 and TRBJ2-7, with TRBD2 matching over 9 bases. V gave up 2 bases and J gave up 5 bases; unmatched junction bases: 10. Germline CDR1 is ENHRY and CDR2 is SYGVKD. The CDR3 is 16 residues long. In nucleotides, the CDR3 is TGTGCCATCAGTGAGGTAGCGGGGGTTTACGGGAACGAGCAGTACTTC. Its protein is CAISEVAGVYGNEQYF.

This chain joins TRBV13 and TRBJ2-3; D gene uncertain. Germline V gene sequence: CDR1 PRHDT, CDR2 FYEKMQ (reference sequence). The V end lost 2 bases, the J end lost 6 bases, and 12 bases lay between the germline ends. The length of the CDR3 is 14 residues. The CDR3 DNA sequence: TGTGCCAGCAGCTTACGACAAAACGCGGATACGCAGTATTTT. Translation: CASSLRQNADTQYF.

The V call is TRBV27, the J call TRBJ2-1; tentatively, D is TRBD1 (7 bases). This CDR3 is 15 amino acids long. Germline CDR1 is MNHEY and CDR2 is SMNVEV (reference sequence). Between the trimmed V and J ends, which lost 8 bases and 6 bases, there was a span of 20 bases. CDR3 nucleotide sequence: TGTGCCAGCGGGAGGACAGGATCGGACTTCAATGAGCAGTTCTTC. It is translated as CASGRTGSDFNEQFF.

The chain uses TRBV27 and TRBJ2-1; 9 bases fit TRBD2. Per the germline V gene, CDR1 is MNHEY and CDR2 is SMNVEV (reference sequence). Trimming took 8 bases from V and 5 from J; bases not matched to a gene: 7. The CDR3 is made up of 14 amino acids. The CDR3 DNA follows: TGTGCCAGCTCACGACTAGCGGTAAACAATGAGCAGTTCTTC. It yields the protein CASSRLAVNNEQFF.